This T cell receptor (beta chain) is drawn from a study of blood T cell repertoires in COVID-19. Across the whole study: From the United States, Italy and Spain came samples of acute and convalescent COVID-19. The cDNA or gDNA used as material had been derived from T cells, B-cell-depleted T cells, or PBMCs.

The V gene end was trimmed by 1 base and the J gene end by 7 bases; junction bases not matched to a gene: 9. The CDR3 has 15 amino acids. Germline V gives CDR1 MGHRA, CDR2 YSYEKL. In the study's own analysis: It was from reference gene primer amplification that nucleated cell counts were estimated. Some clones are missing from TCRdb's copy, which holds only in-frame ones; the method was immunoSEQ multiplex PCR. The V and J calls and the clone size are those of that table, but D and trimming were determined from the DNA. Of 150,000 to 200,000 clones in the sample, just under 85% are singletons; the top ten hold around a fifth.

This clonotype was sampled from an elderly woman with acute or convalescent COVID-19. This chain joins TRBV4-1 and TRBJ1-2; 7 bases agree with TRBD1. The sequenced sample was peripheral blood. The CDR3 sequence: CASSQVSYRGGGYTF. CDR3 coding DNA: TGCGCCAGCAGCCAAGTATCTTACAGGGGAGGTGGCTACACCTTC.